This T cell receptor beta chain emerged from a study of blood T cell repertoires in COVID-19 (dated by TCRdb to the early 2020s). The study in broad terms: Samples covering the acute and convalescent phases of COVID-19 were provided by collaborators in the United States, Italy and Spain. The material from the prospective study consisted of cDNA or gDNA derived from T cells, B-cell-depleted T cells, or PBMCs. Deeply sampled blood TCRbeta repertoires from subjects exposed to, actively infected with, or recovered from COVID-19 were included in the dataset. A freely available public database, intended as a resource for researchers studying the immune response to SARS-CoV-2, is where the repertoires were released. The samples were drawn from the first 160 participants of the ongoing ImmuneRACE study and from 950 to 1,500 subjects provided by 6 global collaborators. Nearly every sample came with metadata listing a de-identified subject ID, COVID-19 status, age in years and sex. Where HLA class I and class II types were available, the types were taken from metadata supplied by the sample provider, not from assay-based typing.

A note on this clone: There is no known antigen for this receptor. No much larger clone is present one base from it, and per-base qualities are unavailable. This sample includes further DNA sequences coding for the same CDR3.

What the study reported, not specific to this receptor: The quantity of clinical and demographic metadata differed by source and by participant and was supplied without curation.

Including cysteine and phenylalanine, the CDR3 has 14 amino acids. The retained sequence is limited to the CDR3, 42 bases, with the frame set at the first base. V is trimmed back by 1 base and J by 2 bases, and the junction contains 1 base that no gene match accounts for. Per the germline V gene, SGHAT is the CDR1 and FQNNGV is the CDR2. Another Seattle source contributed samples from volunteer blood donors who had recovered from COVID-19. Collaborating institutions collected whole blood in K2EDTA tubes following their own protocols. For TCRbeta analysis, collaborators shipped samples as frozen whole blood, isolated PBMCs, or DNA extracted from either of those sample types. The immunoSEQ Assay, a bias-controlled multiplex PCR, was used to amplify TCRbeta CDR3 regions from genomic DNA. Per the authors' processing: Nucleated cell counts per sample were estimated from amplification of reference gene primers within the assay. Sequence reads were collapsed and filtered to measure the absolute abundance of every unique TCRbeta CDR3 rearrangement. For each sample, productive Simpson clonality was calculated by taking the square root of Simpson's diversity index across productive rearrangements. TCRdb mirrors the immuneACCESS table, restricted to in-frame sequences. Some clones are absent from its copies; in checked studies, under half trace to an unresolved V gene, and the reason for the others is unknown. V, J and clone size were drawn from that table, and D and trimming were deduced from the DNA. The table for this sample lists 240,000 or so clones; approximately 83% of them were counted only once. The biggest ten clones account for around 2.8% of the sample.

Sequences were obtained from peripheral blood. This receptor was taken from a woman in her 30s who had recovered from COVID-19. This chain is built from TRBV11-2 and TRBJ1-1; 7 nucleotides in the junction match TRBD1. The CDR3 region: CASSLGQGNTEAFF. The sequenced DNA is TGTGCCAGCAGCTTAGGACAGGGAAACACTGAAGCTTTCTTT.